The 7 T cell receptor beta chains listed next were all sequenced from one sample in a study of Graves' ophthalmopathy and Graves' hyperthyroidism. Amplifying from RNA transcripts, the study obtained TCR beta CDR3 regions. RT-PCR in the first round used HTBI primers; a second-round multiplex PCR followed. TCRdb analysed the multiplex PCR reads with MiXCR anew, one entry per CDR3 protein. The sample includes around 1.1 million distinct CDR3 sequences, 35% to 40% seen only once; the top ten take roughly 11%. The sample taken for sequencing was peripheral blood or thyroid tissue (not recorded which). Source of these receptors: an adult man with Graves' hyperthyroidism.

This clonotype appeared a few times. The chain combines TRBV7-2 with TRBJ2-7; D is ambiguous. The V end was cut by 8 bases, the J end by 7 bases, with 15 bases between. Germline CDR1 SGHTA, CDR2 FQGNSA. The CDR3 sequence is 12 residues long. CDR3 DNA sequence: TGTGCCAGCTACATTAGTCCCTTAGAGCAGTACTTC. It encodes CASYISPLEQYF.

This clonotype occurred many times. V and J are TRBV29-1 and TRBJ2-5, with a tentative D call TRBD1 (5 bases). The CDR3 length is 12 residues. The V end was cut by 7 bases, the J end by 7 bases, with 16 bases between. The V gene's germline CDR1 is SQVTM and CDR2 ANQGSEA. The CDR3 spells CSGGHVLMTQYF. CDR3 sequence (DNA): TGCAGCGGCGGACATGTACTGATGACCCAGTACTTC.

The chain links TRBV10-3 to TRBJ2-7, with 12 bases lining up with TRBD1. Germline CDR1 is ENHRY and CDR2 is SYGVKD. This CDR3 spans 14 amino acids. V lost 10 bases to trimming and J lost 6 bases; unmatched junction nucleotides: 10. The CDR3 region has the DNA TGTGCCAGCAGACCGGGACAGGGGGCTGGCGAGCAGTACTTC. Encoded protein: CASRPGQGAGEQYF.

The count of this clonotype is one. The junction departs from the called germline gene at one end, perhaps through a read error. The J gene is TRBJ2-7, the V gene TRBV10-3, with 8 positions matching TRBD1. CDR3 size: 15 residues. CDR1 is ENHRY, CDR2 SYGVKD, per germline. The CDR3 coding sequence is TGTGCCAGCAGTCCATATCGGACAGGGAACTACGAGCAGTACTTC. Translation gives CASSPYRTGNYEQYF.

This clonotype has at least ten counts. The chain joins TRBV10-3 to TRBJ1-1, with D maybe TRBD1 (5 bases). There are 15 residues in the CDR3. In germline, CDR1 is ENHRY, CDR2 SYGVKD. V was pared by 10 bases and J by 0 bases, with 18 bases between. The DNA for the CDR3 is TGTGCCACCGCCGGGGCAGCAAACCTGAACACTGAAGCTTTCTTT. As protein: CATAGAANLNTEAFF.

In its sample, this clonotype was seen many times. The genes are TRBV9 and TRBJ2-2, with D tentatively TRBD2 (5 bases). This CDR3 has 14 amino acids. V was pared by 3 bases and J by 9 bases, with 15 bases between. The germline CDR1 and CDR2 sequences are SGDLS and YYNGEE. As DNA, the CDR3 is TGTGCCAGCAGCGCGCCCGTCGGGGAACGGGAGCTGTTTTTT. Its translation: CASSAPVGERELFF.

This clonotype was recorded many times. This chain joins TRBV7-8 and TRBJ2-2; maybe TRBD1 (5 bases). V gave up 0 bases and J gave up 6 bases, with 14 bases separating them. The CDR3 is 16 amino acids. CDR1 SGHVS and CDR2 FQNEAQ come from the germline V gene. CDR3 nucleotides: TGTGCCAGCAGCTTAGCGGGGCGAGCCCGAGCCGGGGAGCTGTTTTTT. Translation gives CASSLAGRARAGELFF.